Listed below are T cell receptor beta chains from one sample, sequenced in a study of human T cells and chemical hapten exposure. TCRdb reprocessed the RACE reads with MiXCR, giving one entry per CDR3 protein. This repertoire shows tens of thousands of distinct CDR3 sequences, roughly 10% found once; its top ten account for 2% to 2.5%. The sequences come from whole blood, collected in connection with sensitization to the hapten diphenylcyclopropenone (DPC). The receptors come from a woman aged 25 to 45 with alopecia areata. Some clones in this sample may be carry-over from other donors' samples. The CDR3 runs from the conserved cysteine through the conserved F or W. The D gene is left open where the match is weak. Rows give clone size only sometimes, using once, few, many, or a class for an expanded clone.

clone_size d_call j_call v_call cdr3_aa cdr3_nt
NA NA TRBJ2-1 TRBV28 CASSWTAYNEQFF TGTGCCAGCAGTTGGACAGCCTACAATGAGCAGTTCTTC
NA NA TRBJ2-7 TRBV28 CASSLRHGGYEQYF TGTGCCAGCAGTTTGCGTCACGGAGGCTACGAGCAGTACTTC
many TRBD2 TRBJ2-1 TRBV28 CASSASSGGFYNEQFF TGTGCCAGCAGTGCCTCTAGCGGGGGCTTCTACAATGAGCAGTTCTTC
NA NA TRBJ2-6 TRBV20-1 CSASLGAGANVLTF TGCAGTGCTAGTTTGGGGGCTGGGGCCAACGTCCTGACTTTC
few TRBD2 TRBJ2-3 TRBV11-2 CASSSGLAGGTDTQYF TGTGCCAGCAGCAGCGGACTAGCGGGAGGGACAGATACGCAGTATTTT
NA TRBD1 TRBJ1-2 TRBV28 CASSLLQGDGGYTF TGTGCCAGCAGCCTATTACAGGGGGATGGTGGCTACACCTTC
many NA TRBJ2-7 TRBV11-2 CASSLRDGGTYEQYF TGTGCCAGCAGCTTACGGGACGGCGGTACCTACGAGCAGTACTTC
many TRBD2 TRBJ2-7 TRBV3-1 CASSQAPSGNVEQYF TGTGCCAGCAGCCAAGCTCCTAGCGGGAATGTCGAGCAGTACTTC
many NA TRBJ2-7 TRBV27 CASSFRDMYEQYF TGTGCCAGCAGTTTCCGGGACATGTACGAGCAGTACTTC
NA NA TRBJ2-3 TRBV3-1 CASSTLGDTQYF TGTGCCAGCAGCACCCTGGGAGATACGCAGTATTTT
few TRBD2 TRBJ2-1 TRBV12-3/TRBV12-4 CASSLGLAGGHNEQFF TGTGCCAGCAGTTTAGGACTAGCGGGGGGGCACAATGAGCAGTTCTTC
many NA TRBJ2-7 TRBV12-3/TRBV12-4 CASSLSGREQYF TGTGCCAGCAGTTTAAGTGGACGCGAGCAGTACTTC
NA NA TRBJ2-7 TRBV2 CASSATNSSYEQYF TGTGCCAGCAGTGCGACGAATAGCTCCTACGAGCAGTACTTC
NA TRBD2 TRBJ2-1 TRBV12-3/TRBV12-4 CASRKTSGGFNEQFF TGTGCCAGCAGAAAGACAAGCGGGGGGTTCAATGAGCAGTTCTTC
few TRBD1 TRBJ2-3 TRBV7-6 CASSFAGTGEPDTQYF TGTGCCAGCAGCTTCGCCGGGACAGGGGAACCAGATACGCAGTATTTT
many NA TRBJ1-5 TRBV7-8 CASSTGQSSNQPQHF TGTGCCAGCAGCACAGGACAGTCTAGCAATCAGCCCCAGCATTTT
many NA TRBJ2-1 TRBV6-6 CATEEYNEQFF TGTGCCACGGAGGAATACAATGAGCAGTTCTTC
many NA TRBJ1-1 TRBV7-2 CASSSHPPADTEAFF TGTGCCAGCAGTTCACATCCCCCGGCGGACACTGAAGCTTTCTTT
many NA TRBJ1-2 TRBV12-3/TRBV12-4 CASGLTRGTNYGYTF TGTGCCAGCGGTCTCACACGGGGGACGAACTATGGCTACACCTTC
NA TRBD1 TRBJ1-1 TRBV29-1 CSVEQGQGEAFF TGCAGCGTGGAACAGGGGCAGGGTGAAGCTTTCTTT
few NA TRBJ2-5 TRBV6-5 CASSYGKETQYF TGTGCCAGCAGTTACGGGAAAGAGACCCAGTACTTC
NA TRBD1 TRBJ2-3 TRBV20-1 CSARDPGQGGDTQYF TGCAGTGCTAGAGATCCCGGACAGGGCGGGGATACGCAGTATTTT
few TRBD1 TRBJ1-2 TRBV6-1 CASSEVAGTAYGYTF TGTGCCAGCAGTGAAGTGGCCGGGACAGCCTATGGCTACACCTTC
NA NA TRBJ2-2 TRBV6-1 CASSTIQGRELFF TGTGCCAGCAGTACTATACAGGGCCGGGAGCTGTTTTTT
many NA TRBJ1-4 TRBV7-2 CASSLGSQPNEKLFF TGTGCCAGCAGCTTAGGTTCGCAGCCTAATGAAAAACTGTTTTTT
many NA TRBJ1-2 TRBV11-1 CASSSETAPYGYTF TGTGCCAGCAGCTCGGAGACAGCCCCCTATGGCTACACCTTC
few NA TRBJ1-1 TRBV28 CAWGAGALNTEAFF TGTGCCTGGGGGGCAGGGGCGTTGAACACTGAAGCTTTCTTT
NA NA TRBJ2-5 TRBV12-3/TRBV12-4 CASSWAQETQYF TGTGCCAGCAGTTGGGCCCAAGAGACCCAGTACTTC
many NA TRBJ2-3 TRBV7-8 CASSLGRGTDTQYF TGTGCCAGCAGCTTAGGGCGGGGCACAGATACGCAGTATTTT
few NA TRBJ2-7 TRBV28 CASSLGASGTYEQYF TGTGCCAGCAGTTTGGGGGCTAGCGGAACCTACGAGCAGTACTTC
many NA TRBJ1-6 TRBV12-3/TRBV12-4 CASSFPGENSPLHF TGTGCCAGCAGTTTCCCAGGGGAAAATTCACCCCTCCACTTT
NA NA TRBJ2-4 TRBV3-1 CASSQDRAGKGLAKNIQYF TGTGCCAGCAGCCAAGACAGGGCAGGGAAGGGGCTAGCCAAAAACATTCAGTACTTC
many TRBD1 TRBJ2-7 TRBV11-2 CATKTGGYEQYF TGTGCCACCAAGACAGGGGGCTACGAGCAGTACTTC